These T cell receptor beta chains were read from a single sample in a study of blood T cell repertoires in COVID-19. Produced via immunoSEQ multiplex PCR; TCRdb's table is partial and in-frame only. The sample consists of roughly 380,000 clones, about 90% of them appearing once. The sequencing input was PBMCs or T cells enriched from blood (not recorded which). All receptors come from a woman aged 25-40 years who had recovered from COVID-19. Each CDR3 is given with its conserved first and last residue. Each record gives: J gene, V gene, D gene, clone size, CDR3 DNA, CDR3 protein. A D gene is named only where the DNA matches it firmly. Clone sizes are given selectively: once, few, many, or a class where the clone is expanded.

j_gene: TRBJ2-2; v_gene: TRBV18; d_gene: TRBD2; abundance: few; CDR3nt: TGTGCCAGCTCACCCGGGACTACGAACACCGGGGAGCTGTTTTTT; CDR3aa: CASSPGTTNTGELFF
j_gene: TRBJ2-5; v_gene: TRBV11-3; d_gene: .; abundance: .; CDR3nt: TGTGCCAGCAGCTCTAGACAGGCGGAGACCCAGTACTTC; CDR3aa: CASSSRQAETQYF
j_gene: TRBJ1-6; v_gene: TRBV4-2; d_gene: .; abundance: once; CDR3nt: TGTGCCAGCAGCCAAGAAAAAGGTGGCAGGCTTAATTCACCCCTCCACTTT; CDR3aa: CASSQEKGGRLNSPLHF
j_gene: TRBJ2-1; v_gene: TRBV5-1; d_gene: TRBD2; abundance: .; CDR3nt: TGCGCCAGCAGCTTGGAAGGGACTAGCGGGATCGATGAGCAGTTCTTC; CDR3aa: CASSLEGTSGIDEQFF
j_gene: TRBJ2-1; v_gene: TRBV4-2; d_gene: TRBD2; abundance: once; CDR3nt: TGTGCCAGCAGCCAGAACAAGGCTCTAGCGGCAAATGAGCAGTTCTTC; CDR3aa: CASSQNKALAANEQFF
j_gene: TRBJ2-2; v_gene: TRBV19; d_gene: .; abundance: .; CDR3nt: TGTGCCAGTATCGACAGAAGGGGTGGGACCGGGGAGCTGTTTTTT; CDR3aa: CASIDRRGGTGELFF
j_gene: TRBJ1-6; v_gene: TRBV27; d_gene: TRBD1; abundance: few; CDR3nt: TGTGCCAGCAGTTCAGGACAGGGGAGAGATGCACCCCTCCACTTT; CDR3aa: CASSSGQGRDAPLHF
j_gene: TRBJ1-3; v_gene: TRBV24-1; d_gene: TRBD1; abundance: .; CDR3nt: TGTGCCACCAGCCCCCGGACAGGGAATCCCGATTTGACCCTCGGAAACACCATATATTTT; CDR3aa: CATSPRTGNPDLTLGNTIYF
j_gene: TRBJ1-4; v_gene: TRBV2; d_gene: .; abundance: .; CDR3nt: TGTGCCAGCAGTGAGTTTGGCTCAGGAGGTGAAAAACTGTTTTTT; CDR3aa: CASSEFGSGGEKLFF
j_gene: TRBJ1-2; v_gene: TRBV7-3; d_gene: .; abundance: once; CDR3nt: TGTGCCAGCAGCTTGATCCGAGATAGTGGCTACACCTTC; CDR3aa: CASSLIRDSGYTF
j_gene: TRBJ2-1; v_gene: TRBV19; d_gene: .; abundance: .; CDR3nt: TGTGCCAGTTCTCTACAGGGACGCAATGAGCAGTTCTTC; CDR3aa: CASSLQGRNEQFF
j_gene: TRBJ2-7; v_gene: TRBV27; d_gene: TRBD2; abundance: .; CDR3nt: TGTGCCAGCAGTTTAGCGGGGGGCTACTACGAGCAGTACTTC; CDR3aa: CASSLAGGYYEQYF
j_gene: TRBJ2-7; v_gene: TRBV14; d_gene: .; abundance: .; CDR3nt: TGTGCCAGCAGCCAAGAACAGGGAGAGAACGAGCAGTACTTC; CDR3aa: CASSQEQGENEQYF
j_gene: TRBJ1-5; v_gene: TRBV27; d_gene: .; abundance: .; CDR3nt: TGTGCCAGCAGTGCGATTAATCAGCCCCAGCATTTT; CDR3aa: CASSAINQPQHF
j_gene: TRBJ2-1; v_gene: TRBV12-3/TRBV12-4; d_gene: .; abundance: .; CDR3nt: TGTGCCAGCAGTTTAGATTATTACAATGAGCAGTTCTTC; CDR3aa: CASSLDYYNEQFF